This T cell receptor beta chain was identified in a study of CD8+ T cells in alopecia areata. Reverse transcribed after extraction, RNA yielded cDNA as the sequencing template. Assay used: immunoSEQ multiplex PCR; TCRdb lists only in-frame clones, some missing. The sample has 130,000 to 150,000 clones, over 70% seen once. The CDR3 loop spans 15 amino acids. The germline V gene has CDR1 SSHAT and CDR2 FNYEAQ (reference sequence). Trimming took 1 base from V and 4 from J; bases not matched to a gene: 4. The starting material was CD8+ T cells sorted from blood, obtained at week 0. The clonotype was recovered from a human donor with alopecia areata. The chain employs TRBV7-7 and TRBJ2-1, with TRBD1 matching 7 bases. The DNA of the CDR3 is TGTGCCAGCAGCTTAGGACAGGGTTGGTACAATGAGCAGTTCTTC. This gives the protein CASSLGQGWYNEQFF.